One sample yielded the 32 T cell receptor beta chains listed below, sequenced in a study of low-dose radiotherapy and immunotherapy resistance in tumors. Priming of first-strand cDNA relied on TRAV- and TRBV-specific primers (covering alpha and beta chains). For amplifying TCRs, the PCR ran for about 22 cycles with Phusion, which was used together with a constant-region primer and the adapter on the V primers. MiXCR, run by TCRdb on the reads, gives a single entry per CDR3 protein. The sample records 15,000 to 20,000 distinct CDR3 sequences, roughly 70% being singletons. The origin of the receptors is a human donor with advanced metastatic prostate, ovarian, gallbladder or colorectal cancer (not recorded which). This table probably holds off-target reads from a library built for another chain.

The chain carries TRBV12-3 or TRBV12-4 and TRBJ2-5; TRBD1 aligns across 11 bases. V gave up 5 bases and J gave up 4 bases; unmatched junction bases: 15. The CDR3 loop spans 18 amino acids. CDR3 protein: CASSLRTGGVTGRETQYF. The CDR3 coding sequence is TGTGCCAGCAGTCTACGGACAGGGGGCGTTACAGGCAGAGAGACCCAGTACTTC.

The chain recombines TRBV14 with TRBJ1-3; D uncertain. CDR3 length: 16 amino acids. Germline V gene data show CDR1 as SGHDN and CDR2 as FVKESK. Trimming removed 0 bases at V and 0 bases at J, with 9 bases between. This chain's CDR3 is CASSQERFSSGNTIYF. CDR3 DNA sequence: TGTGCCAGCAGCCAAGAACGGTTCAGCTCTGGAAACACCATATATTTT. The full variable domain, its missing parts supplied by reference TRBV14 and TRBJ1-3, is EAGVTQFPSHSVIEKGQTVTLRCDPISGHDNLYWYRRVMGKEIKFLLHFVKESKQDESGMPNNRFLAERTGGTYSTLKVQPAELEDSGVYFCASSQERFSSGNTIYFGEGSWLTVV.

The V gene is TRBV7-3, the J gene TRBJ2-4; 16 positions agree with TRBD2. The CDR3 is 18 residues long. Germline CDR1 SGHTA, CDR2 FQGTGA. V shed 5 bases and J 0 bases; nucleotides not matched to a gene: 4. In nucleotides, the CDR3 is TGTGCCAGCAGCCCGGGACTAGCGGGGGGGATAGCCAAAAACATTCAGTACTTC. As protein: CASSPGLAGGIAKNIQYF.

The V call is TRBV6-6, the J call TRBJ1-1; D is unresolved. V lost 0 bases, J lost 4 bases, and 18 bases lay in between. The CDR3 is made up of 17 amino acids. The V gene's germline CDR1 is MNHNY and CDR2 SVGAGI (reference sequence). For the CDR3, the DNA is TGTGCCAGCAGTTACTCGTTGGGGAAGGCCGTAGGCACTGAAGCTTTCTTT. Its translation is CASSYSLGKAVGTEAFF.

The sample holds one count of this clonotype. The rearrangement links TRBV4-3 to TRBJ2-7; 8 bases map to TRBD2. Germline V lookup: CDR1 LGHNA, CDR2 YSLEER. J gave up 1 base and V 4 bases, and 15 bases lay outside the gene matches. This CDR3 has 18 residues. The DNA for the CDR3 is TGCGCCAGCAGCCGACTTCATGTAAGCGGGGGAAGTTCCTACGAGCAGTACTTC. The encoded protein is CASSRLHVSGGSSYEQYF.

This clonotype was picked up a small number of times. The chain recombines TRBV6-1 with TRBJ1-1; D might be TRBD1 (5 bases). Germline CDR1 is MNHNS and CDR2 is SASEGT. The CDR3 spans 13 residues. The V end was cut by 6 bases, the J end by 4 bases, with 12 bases between. The CDR3 sequence is CASRRRGGTEAFF. For the CDR3, the DNA is TGTGCCAGCAGGCGGAGGGGTGGCACTGAAGCTTTCTTT.

In the case of this clonotype: Sequence at one end of the junction differs from germline and may be a read error. This rearrangement joins TRBV19 to TRBJ2-3; TRBD1 matches at 7 bases. Germline CDR1 and CDR2: LNHDA and SQIVND (reference sequence). The CDR3 sequence is 16 residues long. CDR3: CTSSISDRPRADTQYF. The CDR3 DNA reads as TGTACCAGTAGTATCTCGGACAGGCCCCGTGCAGATACGCAGTATTTT.

The rearrangement links TRBV5-5 to TRBJ2-3; D is perhaps TRBD1 or TRBD2 (5 bases each). This CDR3 has 16 residues. The V gene lost 4 bases and the J gene lost 2 bases, with 17 bases spanning the gap. Germline V gene sequence: CDR1 SGHKS, CDR2 YYEKEE (reference sequence). The CDR3 loop is CASSAPLPGLTDTQYF. CDR3 DNA: TGTGCCAGCAGCGCACCGCTCCCGGGGCTCACAGATACGCAGTATTTT.

The J gene is TRBJ2-3, the V gene TRBV6-7; D is unresolved. TRBV6-7 is an ORF, and what it does is uncertain. Trimming removed 0 bases at V and 1 base at J, with 8 bases between. The CDR3 contains 15 residues. The CDR3 nucleotides are TGTGCCAGCAGTTACTCCATGCATCGCACAGATACGCAGTATTTT. It encodes CASSYSMHRTDTQYF.

Notes on this clonotype: The CDR3 carries no conserved terminal phenylalanine or tryptophan, so it likely arises from a read error. V usage is TRBV28 and J usage is TRBJ2-3, with 9 bases identical to TRBD2. V dropped 6 bases and J dropped 2; count of bases not matched to a gene: 9. CDR3 length equals 16 residues. The germline V gene encodes CDR1 MDHEN and CDR2 SYDVKM. The CDR3 spells CASRGTSWGLTDTQYL. The DNA of the CDR3 is TGTGCCAGCAGGGGGACTAGCTGGGGGCTCACAGATACGCAGTATTTA.

The chain couples TRBV19 to TRBJ2-3; D perhaps matches TRBD2 (6 bases). The CDR3 is 16 residues long. Germline CDR1 and CDR2: LNHDA and SQIVND (reference sequence). Deletions cut 1 base from V and 2 bases from J, with 13 bases between. In DNA form, the CDR3 reads TGTGCCAGTAGTATAGGCTTAGCGGACCACACAGATACGCAGTATTTT. It encodes CASSIGLADHTDTQYF.

This sequence joins TRBV6-8 and TRBJ2-2, with 7 bases that match TRBD1. Losses at the gene ends were 6 bases for V and 5 bases for J; bases not matched to a gene: 6. CDR3 length: 14 amino acids. Germline V lookup: CDR1 MNHGY, CDR2 SAAAGT. This CDR3 reads CASRAGTVTGELFF. The CDR3 DNA reads TGTGCCAGCAGGGCCGGGACAGTGACCGGGGAGCTGTTTTTT.

The V and J genes are TRBV3-1 and TRBJ2-2; D call uncertain. Between the trimmed V and J ends, which lost 4 bases and 9 bases, there was a span of 9 bases. Germline CDR1 reads LGHDT; CDR2 reads YNNKEL (reference sequence). CDR3 length: 12 amino acids. The CDR3 sequence: CASSPWPRELFF. CDR3 nucleotides: TGTGCCAGCAGCCCTTGGCCGAGGGAGCTGTTTTTT.

CDR3 residues: CASSLDGRQIDTEAFF. As DNA, the CDR3 is TGTGCCAGCAGCTTGGACGGACGCCAAATTGACACTGAAGCTTTCTTT. The gene calls are TRBV5-4 and TRBJ1-1; no reliable D call. Germline CDR1 and CDR2: SGHNT and YYREEE (reference sequence). Deletions cut 0 bases from V and 3 bases from J, with 15 bases between. This CDR3 comprises 16 residues.

This clonotype has only a few counts. V and J are TRBV3-1 and TRBJ2-3, with a tentative D call TRBD2 (6 bases). CDR3 length: 14 residues. Germline V gene lookup returns CDR1 LGHDT and CDR2 YNNKEL (reference sequence). V gave up 2 bases and J gave up 1 base, with 7 bases separating them. The CDR3: CASSQSGGTDTQYF. Written as DNA, the CDR3 is TGTGCCAGCAGCCAATCGGGGGGCACAGATACGCAGTATTTT.

V is TRBV20-1 and J is TRBJ1-6; D perhaps matches TRBD1 (5 bases). Looked up from germline, CDR1 is DFQATT and CDR2 is SNEGSKA (reference sequence). V lost 3 bases and J 7 bases, leaving 13 bases between the germline ends. The CDR3 has 14 amino acids. Here the CDR3 DNA reads TGCAGTGCTAGTACACAGGCCTTGAATTCACCCCTCCACTTT. Translated: CSASTQALNSPLHF.

This rearrangement joins TRBV29-1 to TRBJ2-1, with D possibly matching TRBD2 (6 bases). The CDR3 runs 14 residues. Trimming left V 8 bases short and J 7 bases short, with 21 bases between. The germline V gene encodes CDR1 SQVTM and CDR2 ANQGSEA. The CDR3: CSSGGAGGFNEQFF. CDR3 nucleotides: TGCAGCTCCGGAGGGGCAGGAGGGTTTAATGAGCAGTTCTTC.

The chain has TRBV12-3 or TRBV12-4 and TRBJ1-1; a possible D gene is TRBD1 (5 bases). Trimming cost V 0 bases and J 5 bases, with 19 bases left between them. This CDR3 has 17 amino acids. The DNA for the CDR3 is TGTGCCAGCAGTTTAGCGCCAAGGATACAAAGGGGAACTGAAGCTTTCTTT. It translates to CASSLAPRIQRGTEAFF.

In regard to this clonotype: At one end, the junction sequence differs from germline, possibly due to a read error. DNA for the CDR3: TGTGCCAGCAGTTCCCCACGACAGGGGAGGTGGACCGGGGAGCTGTTATTT. The encoded protein is CASSSPRQGRWTGELLF. The chain combines TRBV27 with TRBJ2-2; 8 bases line up with TRBD1. Looked up from germline, CDR1 is MNHEY and CDR2 is SMNVEV (reference sequence). There are 17 residues in the CDR3.

This clonotype was seen more than once but under ten times. The chain is built from TRBV29-1 and TRBJ1-2, with 8 bases aligning to TRBD1. CDR3 length: 16 residues. The V gene's germline CDR1 is SQVTM and CDR2 ANQGSEA. V shed 3 bases, J shed 6 bases, and the junction held 15 bases outside the gene matches. Here the CDR3 reads CSVDLMGTGGGNGYTF. CDR3 DNA sequence: TGCAGCGTTGACCTTATGGGGACAGGCGGGGGAAATGGCTACACCTTC.

J is TRBJ1-3 and V is TRBV19; D is uncertain. Trimming cost V 4 bases and J 4 bases, with 5 bases left between them. This CDR3 spans 12 amino acids. Germline CDR1 and CDR2: LNHDA and SQIVND (reference sequence). The CDR3 nucleotides are TGTGCCAGTAGTACCGGAGGAAACACCATATATTTT. Its translation: CASSTGGNTIYF. Filled out from reference TRBV19 and TRBJ1-3, the complete variable domain reads DGGITQSPKYLFRKEGQNVTLSCEQNLNHDAMYWYRQDPGQGLRLIYYSQIVNDFQKGDIAEGYSVSREKKESFPLTVTSAQKNPTAFYLCASSTGGNTIYFGEGSWLTVV.

The CDR3 reads CASSADRDSTYNEQFF. DNA for the CDR3: TGTGCCAGCAGCGCGGACAGGGACTCTACCTACAATGAGCAGTTCTTC. The J gene is TRBJ2-1, the V gene TRBV9, with 8 bases that match TRBD1. The CDR3 has 16 amino acids. The trim removed 3 bases at V and 2 bases at J, leaving 7 bases unmatched. CDR1 and CDR2 from the germline V gene are SGDLS and YYNGEE. Full variable domain (outside the CDR3, taken from reference TRBV9 and TRBJ2-1): DSGVTQTPKHLITATGQRVTLRCSPRSGDLSVYWYQQSLDQGLQFLIQYYNGEERAKGNILERFSAQQFPDLHSELNLSSLELGDSALYFCASSADRDSTYNEQFFGPGTRLTVL.

The chain couples TRBV6-2 or TRBV6-3 to TRBJ1-2, with D uncertain. This CDR3 region has 14 residues. Trimming shortened V by 4 bases and J by 7 bases, and 16 bases separated the two germline ends. Germline-derived CDR1 and CDR2 are MNHEY and SVGEGT. CDR3 sequence (DNA): TGTGCCAGCAGTTCCGCCGTAGGGCTGGCTGGCTACACCTTC. The encoded protein is CASSSAVGLAGYTF.

The chain couples TRBV5-1 to TRBJ2-7, with D possibly TRBD1 on 6 matching bases. The germline V gene has CDR1 SGHRS and CDR2 YFSETQ. CDR3 size: 14 residues. V dropped 0 bases and J dropped 3 bases, with 10 bases sitting between them. As DNA, the CDR3 is TGCGCCAGCAGCTTGGTGGACAGCGTCTACGAGCAGTACTTC. As protein: CASSLVDSVYEQYF.

The sample holds one count of this clonotype. The J gene is TRBJ2-7, the V gene TRBV20-1, with 9 bases that match TRBD1. The CDR3 is 15 residues long. Germline V gene data show CDR1 as DFQATT and CDR2 as SNEGSKA (reference sequence). Losses at the gene ends were 6 bases for V and 2 bases for J; bases not matched to a gene: 11. The CDR3 loop reads CSANDRDRVTYEQYF. Written as DNA, the CDR3 is TGCAGTGCCAATGACCGGGACAGGGTAACCTACGAGCAGTACTTC.

The V call is TRBV9, the J call TRBJ1-5; perhaps TRBD1 as D (6 bases). The CDR3 has 14 amino acids. Trimming shortened V by 0 bases and J by 4 bases, and 8 bases separated the two germline ends. Germline loops: CDR1 SGDLS, CDR2 YYNGEE. In nucleotides, the CDR3 is TGTGCCAGCAGCGTAGGAAGGGGGAATCAGCCCCAGCATTTT. Its protein is CASSVGRGNQPQHF.

The genes are TRBV29-1 and TRBJ2-2; 8 bases are shared with TRBD1. The CDR3 is 18 residues long. V lost 7 bases, J lost 4 bases, and 20 bases stayed unmatched. Germline V gene lookup returns CDR1 SQVTM and CDR2 ANQGSEA. The CDR3 is CSAVGDPGQAIRTGELFF. CDR3 nucleotides: TGCAGCGCCGTCGGAGACCCGGGACAGGCCATTCGCACCGGGGAGCTGTTTTTT.

The chain couples TRBV6-1 to TRBJ1-1, with a weak D call TRBD1 (6 bases). Germline-derived CDR1 and CDR2 are MNHNS and SASEGT. The V end was cut by 4 bases, the J end by 13 bases, with 16 bases between. The CDR3 length is 12 residues. The DNA for the CDR3 is TGTGCCAGCAGTGCCACAGGGTCCGTCGGTTTCTTT. It is translated as CASSATGSVGFF.

The genes are TRBV19 and TRBJ2-5; D ambiguous. CDR1 is LNHDA and CDR2 is SQIVND in the germline V gene (reference sequence). With 3 bases removed from V and 2 bases from J, the gap between germline ends came to 7 bases. This CDR3 contains 13 residues. DNA of the CDR3: TGTGCCAGTAGTATCAACAAGCAAGAGACCCAGTACTTC. Translated: CASSINKQETQYF.

The table lists this clonotype with a few counts. The rearrangement links TRBV27 to TRBJ1-1; D is perhaps TRBD1 (5 bases). Germline V lookup: CDR1 MNHEY, CDR2 SMNVEV (reference sequence). The CDR3 runs to 14 residues. With 4 bases removed from V and 1 base from J, the gap between germline ends came to 10 bases. CDR3 DNA sequence: TGTGCCAGCAGTTGGGGGATTAAGAACACTGAAGCTTTCTTT. Its protein product is CASSWGIKNTEAFF.

The count of this clonotype is one. The V gene is TRBV3-1, the J gene TRBJ2-7; D may be TRBD1 or TRBD2 (5 bases each). Germline-derived CDR1 and CDR2 are LGHDT and YNNKEL (reference sequence). Trimming took off 2 bases at V and 7 bases at J, with 24 bases between the two ends. This CDR3 region has 17 residues. The DNA of the CDR3 is TGTGCCAGCAGCCAACTCGGGCGTGGGACGCAGGGTTCGGAGCAGTACTTC. Its translation: CASSQLGRGTQGSEQYF.

This clonotype came up once. In DNA, the CDR3 is TGTGCCAGCAGTGGACAGGGGACTAGCACGAACTATGGCTACACCTTC. This translates into CASSGQGTSTNYGYTF. The genes are TRBV6-2 or TRBV6-3 and TRBJ1-2; TRBD1 aligns across 9 bases. V lost 5 bases and J lost 2; bases outside the gene matches: 9. The V gene's germline CDR1 is MNHEY and CDR2 SVGEGT. CDR3 size: 16 residues.